A selection of T cell receptor beta chains follows, all from one sample in a study of control samples from healthy donors and cancer patients. Only in-frame clones appear in the TCRdb table, and some are missing; sequencing was by immunoSEQ multiplex PCR. The sample carries roughly 180,000 clones, around 90% recorded once. Sequenced sample: blood. These receptor sequences come from a woman in her forties in good health. The CDR3 runs from the conserved cysteine through the conserved F or W. The D gene is left open where the match is weak. Clone sizes are given selectively: once, few, many, or a class where the clone is expanded.

j_call d_call clone_size v_call cdr3_nt cdr3_aa
TRBJ2-2 - - TRBV7-6 TGTGCCAGCAGCTTAGGGTCGCGCTTGCGGGGCGGGGAGCTGTTTTTT CASSLGSRLRGGELFF
TRBJ1-2 - - TRBV19 TGTGCCAGTAGCCTCCGAGATGGCTACACCTTC CASSLRDGYTF
TRBJ1-1 - - TRBV18 TGTGCCAGCTCACCCCAGCGGGCACGGAACACTGAAGCTTTCTTT CASSPQRARNTEAFF
TRBJ1-5 - - TRBV6-6 TGTGCCAGCAGCTTCTCAACGTCTAAGGAGGTCCCCTTTTATAGCAATCAGCCCCAGCATTTT CASSFSTSKEVPFYSNQPQHF
TRBJ2-1 - - TRBV24-1 TGTGCCACCAGTGAAAGGGGCCGCTCCGGTGAGCAGTTCTTC CATSERGRSGEQFF
TRBJ1-1 - - TRBV9 TGTGCCAGCAGCGCCGGTGGGCGCACTGAAGCTTTCTTT CASSAGGRTEAFF
TRBJ1-6 TRBD1 - TRBV27 TGTGCCAGCAGTTTCCTGGGACAGGGAACCTATAATTCACCCCTCCACTTT CASSFLGQGTYNSPLHF
TRBJ1-2 - - TRBV6-5 TGTGCCAGCAGTCATGGGGGTGGCTACACCTTC CASSHGGGYTF
TRBJ1-4 TRBD1 - TRBV5-1 TGCGCCAGCAGCTTCGGGACAGGGGAAGTCGGGAAACTGTTTTTT CASSFGTGEVGKLFF
TRBJ1-1 - - TRBV11-2 TGTGCCAGCAGCTTATTGTATAGTCCTGAAGCTTTCTTT CASSLLYSPEAFF
TRBJ2-7 - - TRBV19 TGTGCCAGTAGTATAAGCGGAACGGACGAGCAGTACTTC CASSISGTDEQYF
TRBJ1-1 - - TRBV7-8 TGTGCCAGCAGCTTAGAGAGCAAATCCTTGGCTGAAGCTTTCTTT CASSLESKSLAEAFF
TRBJ2-7 TRBD1 - TRBV3-1/TRBV3-2 TGTGCCAGCAGCGGAAGGGGACAGGGCCGGCAGTACTTC CASSGRGQGRQYF
TRBJ1-6 TRBD1 - TRBV5-6 TGTGCCAGCAGCCAGGACAGGGTAGCCTCACCCCTCCACTTT CASSQDRVASPLHF
TRBJ1-2 - - TRBV7-8 TGTGCCAGCAGTCGGCAGGGCTTTTGGGGCTACACCTTC CASSRQGFWGYTF
TRBJ1-1 - once TRBV6-2/TRBV6-3 TGTGCCAGCAGTTACAGGGATGTCACTGAAGCTTTCTTT CASSYRDVTEAFF
TRBJ1-1 - - TRBV28 TGTGCCAGCACCCCATCGAGGGGGGGCTGGAACACTGAAGCTTTCTTT CASTPSRGGWNTEAFF
TRBJ2-7 - - TRBV11-2 TGTGCCAGCAGCCCTATCAGGGGGGACGAGCAGTACTTC CASSPIRGDEQYF
TRBJ2-4 - - TRBV2 TGTGCCAGCAGTGATCTGGGTAGGGCTCAGAACATTCAGTACTTC CASSDLGRAQNIQYF
TRBJ1-1 TRBD1 - TRBV5-5 TGTGCCAGCAGCCCAGGACAGGGGCTCGACTCTGCTTTCTTT CASSPGQGLDSAFF